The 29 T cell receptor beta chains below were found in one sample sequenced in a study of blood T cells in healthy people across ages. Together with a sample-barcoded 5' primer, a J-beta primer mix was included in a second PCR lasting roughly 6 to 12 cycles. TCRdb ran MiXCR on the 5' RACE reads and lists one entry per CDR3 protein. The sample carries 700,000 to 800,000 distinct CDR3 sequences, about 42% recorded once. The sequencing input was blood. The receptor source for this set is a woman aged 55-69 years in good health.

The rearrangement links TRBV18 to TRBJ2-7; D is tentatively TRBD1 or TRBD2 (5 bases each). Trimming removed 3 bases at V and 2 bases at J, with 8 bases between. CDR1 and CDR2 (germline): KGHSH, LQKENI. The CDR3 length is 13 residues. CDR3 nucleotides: TGTGCCAGCTCACCCAGGGACCCCTACGAGCAGTACTTC. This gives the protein CASSPRDPYEQYF. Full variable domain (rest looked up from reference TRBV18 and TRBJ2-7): NAGVMQNPRHLVRRRGQEARLRCSPMKGHSHVYWYRQLPEEGLKFMVYLQKENIIDESGMPKERFSAEFPKEGPSILRIQQVVRGDSAAYFCASSPRDPYEQYFGPGTRLTVT.

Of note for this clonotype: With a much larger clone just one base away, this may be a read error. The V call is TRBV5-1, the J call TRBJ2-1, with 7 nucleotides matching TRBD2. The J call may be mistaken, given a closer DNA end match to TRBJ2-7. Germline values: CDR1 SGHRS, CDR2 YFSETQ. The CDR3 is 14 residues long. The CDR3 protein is CACSFSGPNNEQYF. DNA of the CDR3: TGCGCCTGCAGCTTTAGCGGGCCCAACAATGAGCAGTACTTC.

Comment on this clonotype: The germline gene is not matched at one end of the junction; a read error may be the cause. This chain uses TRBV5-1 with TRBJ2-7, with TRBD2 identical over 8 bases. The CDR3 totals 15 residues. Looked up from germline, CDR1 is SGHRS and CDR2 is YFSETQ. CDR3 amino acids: CASSLAGTRSYEQYF. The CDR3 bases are TGTGCCAGCAGCCTAGCCGGGACTAGGTCTTACGAGCAGTACTTC.

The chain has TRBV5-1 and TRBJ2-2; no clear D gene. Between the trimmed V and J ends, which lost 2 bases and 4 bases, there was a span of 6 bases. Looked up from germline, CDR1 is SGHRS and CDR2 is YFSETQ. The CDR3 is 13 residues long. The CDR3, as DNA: TGCGCCAGCAGCTTCGGGCCCACCGGGGAGCTGTTTTTT. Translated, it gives CASSFGPTGELFF. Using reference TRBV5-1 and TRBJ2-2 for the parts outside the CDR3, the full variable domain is KAGVTQTPRYLIKTRGQQVTLSCSPISGHRSVSWYQQTPGQGLQFLFEYFSETQRNKGNFPGRFSGRQFSNSRSEMNVSTLELGDSALYLCASSFGPTGELFFGEGSRLTVL.

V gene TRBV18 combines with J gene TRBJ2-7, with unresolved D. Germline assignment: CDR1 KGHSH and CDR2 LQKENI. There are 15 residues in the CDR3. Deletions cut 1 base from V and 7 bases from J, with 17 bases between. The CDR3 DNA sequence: TGTGCCAGCTCACCACAAGGGTTAGGTCACGGAGAGCAGTACTTC. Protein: CASSPQGLGHGEQYF.

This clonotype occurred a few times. Here the CDR3 reads CASSFLQGYDEQYF. The CDR3 region has the DNA TGTGCCAGCAGTTTTTTACAGGGGTACGACGAGCAGTACTTC. This rearrangement joins TRBV28 to TRBJ2-7; 7 nucleotides align to TRBD1. Germline lookup yields CDR1 MDHEN and CDR2 SYDVKM. The trim removed 3 bases at V and 5 bases at J, leaving 7 bases unmatched. The CDR3 is 14 amino acids.

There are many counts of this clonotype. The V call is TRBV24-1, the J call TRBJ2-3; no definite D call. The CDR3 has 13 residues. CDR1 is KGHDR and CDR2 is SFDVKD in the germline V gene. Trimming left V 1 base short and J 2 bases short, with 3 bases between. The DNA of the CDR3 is TGTGCCACCAGTGATTTTTCCACAGATACGCAGTATTTT. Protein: CATSDFSTDTQYF.

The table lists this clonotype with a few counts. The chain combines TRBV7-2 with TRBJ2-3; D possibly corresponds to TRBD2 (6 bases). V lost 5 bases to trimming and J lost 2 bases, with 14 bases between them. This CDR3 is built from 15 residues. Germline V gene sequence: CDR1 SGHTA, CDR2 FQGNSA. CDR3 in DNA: TGTGCCAGCAGCCCCTTCGGGGGACCCACAGATACGCAGTATTTT. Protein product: CASSPFGGPTDTQYF.

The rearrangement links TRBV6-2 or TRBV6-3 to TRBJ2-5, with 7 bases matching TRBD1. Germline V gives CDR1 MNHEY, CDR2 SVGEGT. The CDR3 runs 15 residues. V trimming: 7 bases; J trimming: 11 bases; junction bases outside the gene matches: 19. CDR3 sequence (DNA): TGTGCCAGCACCCCACTCGGGACAGCAAAACGGGTGCAGTACTTC. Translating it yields CASTPLGTAKRVQYF.

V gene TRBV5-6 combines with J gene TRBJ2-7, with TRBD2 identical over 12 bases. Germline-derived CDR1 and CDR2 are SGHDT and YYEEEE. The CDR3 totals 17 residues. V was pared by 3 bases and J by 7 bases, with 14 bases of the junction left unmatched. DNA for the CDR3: TGTGCCAGCAGCTGGACGATTCTAGCGGGAGGGTCGAATGAGCAGTACTTC. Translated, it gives CASSWTILAGGSNEQYF.

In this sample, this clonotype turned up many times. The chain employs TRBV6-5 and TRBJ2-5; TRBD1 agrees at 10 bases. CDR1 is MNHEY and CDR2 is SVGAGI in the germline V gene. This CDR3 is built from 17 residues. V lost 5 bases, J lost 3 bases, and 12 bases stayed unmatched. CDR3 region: CASSHGATGTGEETQYF. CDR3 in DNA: TGTGCCAGCAGTCACGGCGCCACCGGGACAGGGGAAGAGACCCAGTACTTC.

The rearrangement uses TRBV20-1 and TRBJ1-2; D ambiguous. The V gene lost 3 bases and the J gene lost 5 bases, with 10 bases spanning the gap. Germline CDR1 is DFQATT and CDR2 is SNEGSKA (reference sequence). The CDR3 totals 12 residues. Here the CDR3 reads CSASIPGYGYTF. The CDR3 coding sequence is TGCAGTGCTAGCATACCGGGGTATGGCTACACCTTC.

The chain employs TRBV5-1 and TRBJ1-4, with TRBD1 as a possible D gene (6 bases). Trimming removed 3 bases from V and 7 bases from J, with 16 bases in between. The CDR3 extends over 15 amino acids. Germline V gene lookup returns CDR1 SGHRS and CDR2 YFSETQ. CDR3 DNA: TGCGCCAGCAGCTATTGGGGGCAGGGAGGTGAAAAACTGTTTTTT. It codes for CASSYWGQGGEKLFF.

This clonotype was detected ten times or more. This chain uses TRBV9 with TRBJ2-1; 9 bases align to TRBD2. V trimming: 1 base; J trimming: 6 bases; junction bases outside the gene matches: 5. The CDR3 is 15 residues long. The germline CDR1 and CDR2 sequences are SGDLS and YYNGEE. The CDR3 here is CASSVFETSGNEQFF. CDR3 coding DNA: TGTGCCAGCAGCGTATTCGAGACTAGCGGCAATGAGCAGTTCTTC.

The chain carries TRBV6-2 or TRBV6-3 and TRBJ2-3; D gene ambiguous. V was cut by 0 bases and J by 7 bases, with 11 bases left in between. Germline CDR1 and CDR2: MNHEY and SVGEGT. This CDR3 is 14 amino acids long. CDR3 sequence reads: CASSYSTGGNTQYF. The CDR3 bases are TGTGCCAGCAGTTACTCTACGGGTGGAAATACGCAGTATTTT.

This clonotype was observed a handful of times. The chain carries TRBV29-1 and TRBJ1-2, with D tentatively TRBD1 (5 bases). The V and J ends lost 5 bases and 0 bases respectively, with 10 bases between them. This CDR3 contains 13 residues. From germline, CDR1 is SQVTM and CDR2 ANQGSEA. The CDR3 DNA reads TGCAGCGTTCGGACACCTACTAACTATGGCTACACCTTC. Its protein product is CSVRTPTNYGYTF.

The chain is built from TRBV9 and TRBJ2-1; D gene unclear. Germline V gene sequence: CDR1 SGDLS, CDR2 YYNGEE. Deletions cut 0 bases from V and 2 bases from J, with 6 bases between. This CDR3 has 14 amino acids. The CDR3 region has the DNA TGTGCCAGCAGCGTAGGCCACCCCTACAATGAGCAGTTCTTC. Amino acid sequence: CASSVGHPYNEQFF.

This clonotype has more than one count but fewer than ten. The CDR3 sequence is CASSLGLALTDTQYF. The CDR3 nucleotides read TGTGCCAGCAGCCTGGGACTAGCCCTCACAGATACGCAGTATTTT. This chain links TRBV3-1 with TRBJ2-3; 9 nucleotides match TRBD2. The CDR3 consists of 15 residues. Trimming removed 4 bases from V and 2 bases from J; junction bases left unmatched: 4. Germline V CDR1 and CDR2: LGHDT, YNNKEL (reference sequence).

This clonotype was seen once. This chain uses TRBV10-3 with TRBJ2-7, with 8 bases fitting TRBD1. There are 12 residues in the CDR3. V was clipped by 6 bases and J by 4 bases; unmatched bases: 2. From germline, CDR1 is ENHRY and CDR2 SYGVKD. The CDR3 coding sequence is TGTGCCATCAGGAGACAGGGGTACGAGCAGTACTTC. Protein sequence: CAIRRQGYEQYF.

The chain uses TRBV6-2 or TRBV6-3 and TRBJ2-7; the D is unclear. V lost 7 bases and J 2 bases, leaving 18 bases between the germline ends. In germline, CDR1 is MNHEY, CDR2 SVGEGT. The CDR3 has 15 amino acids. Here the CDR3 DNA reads TGTGCCAGCATGCCCGGGCTGGAGACAACCTACGAGCAGTACTTC. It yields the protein CASMPGLETTYEQYF.

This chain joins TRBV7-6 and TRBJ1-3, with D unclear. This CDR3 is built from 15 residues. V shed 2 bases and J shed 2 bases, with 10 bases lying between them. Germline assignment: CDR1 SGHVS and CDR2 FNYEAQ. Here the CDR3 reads CASSLTGKPGNTIYF. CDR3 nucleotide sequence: TGTGCCAGCAGCTTAACCGGGAAACCTGGAAACACCATATATTTT. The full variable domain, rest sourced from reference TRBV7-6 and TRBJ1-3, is GAGVSQSPRYKVTKRGQDVALRCDPISGHVSLYWYRQALGQGPEFLTYFNYEAQQDKSGLPNDRFSAERPEGSISTLTIQRTEQRDSAMYRCASSLTGKPGNTIYFGEGSWLTVV.

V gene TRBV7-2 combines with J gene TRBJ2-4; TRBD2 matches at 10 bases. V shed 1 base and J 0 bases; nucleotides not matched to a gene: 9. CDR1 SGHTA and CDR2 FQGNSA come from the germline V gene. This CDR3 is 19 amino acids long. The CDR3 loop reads CASSLGLAGVVLAKNIQYF. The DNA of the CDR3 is TGTGCCAGCAGCTTAGGTCTAGCGGGGGTTGTACTAGCCAAAAACATTCAGTACTTC.

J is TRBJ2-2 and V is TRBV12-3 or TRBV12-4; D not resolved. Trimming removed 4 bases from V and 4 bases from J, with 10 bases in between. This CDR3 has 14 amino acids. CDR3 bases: TGTGCCAGCAGTTCCCCAGATCCCACCGGGGAGCTGTTTTTT. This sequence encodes CASSSPDPTGELFF.

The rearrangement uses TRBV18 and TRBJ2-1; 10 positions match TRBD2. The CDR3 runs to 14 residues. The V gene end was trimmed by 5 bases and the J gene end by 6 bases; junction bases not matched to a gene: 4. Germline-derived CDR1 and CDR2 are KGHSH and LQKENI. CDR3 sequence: CASSVTSGTNEQFF. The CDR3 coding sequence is TGTGCCAGCTCAGTAACTAGCGGGACCAATGAGCAGTTCTTC.

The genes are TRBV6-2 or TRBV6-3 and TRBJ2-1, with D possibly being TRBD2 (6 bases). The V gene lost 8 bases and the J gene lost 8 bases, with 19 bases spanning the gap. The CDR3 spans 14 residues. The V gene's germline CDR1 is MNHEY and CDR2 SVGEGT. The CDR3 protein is CASGGKPGGDEQFF. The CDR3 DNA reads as TGTGCCAGCGGGGGAAAACCCGGAGGGGATGAGCAGTTCTTC.

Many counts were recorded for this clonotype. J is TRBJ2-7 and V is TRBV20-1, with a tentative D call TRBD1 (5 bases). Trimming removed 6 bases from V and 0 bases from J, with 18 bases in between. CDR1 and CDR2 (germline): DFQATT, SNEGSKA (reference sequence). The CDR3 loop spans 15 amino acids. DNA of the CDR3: TGCAGTGCAAACCCCGCGGACAAATACTCCTACGAGCAGTACTTC. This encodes CSANPADKYSYEQYF.

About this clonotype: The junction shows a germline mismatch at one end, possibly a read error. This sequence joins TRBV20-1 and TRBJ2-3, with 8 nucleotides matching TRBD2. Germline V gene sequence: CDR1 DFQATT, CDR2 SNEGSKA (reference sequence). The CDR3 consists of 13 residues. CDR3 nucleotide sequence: TGTAGTGCTAGAGGAGCGGGAGTGGATACGCAGTATTTT. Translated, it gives CSARGAGVDTQYF.

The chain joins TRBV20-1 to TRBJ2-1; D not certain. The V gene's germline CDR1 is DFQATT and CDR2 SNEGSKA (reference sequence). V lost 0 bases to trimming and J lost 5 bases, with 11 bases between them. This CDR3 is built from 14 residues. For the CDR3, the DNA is TGCAGTGCTAGAGATCCCGGAACCCACAATGAGCAGTTCTTC. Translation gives CSARDPGTHNEQFF.

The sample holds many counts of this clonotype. The CDR3 spells CASSSTHEQYF. In DNA, the CDR3 is TGTGCCAGCAGCTCCACACACGAGCAGTACTTC. J is TRBJ2-7 and V is TRBV7-2; D unclear. CDR1 and CDR2 (germline): SGHTA, FQGNSA. The CDR3 runs to 11 residues. V lost 4 bases and J 5 bases, leaving 6 bases between the germline ends.